This is a list of T cell receptor beta chains from one sample in a study of cytomegalovirus exposure and HLA in healthy donors. Profiling relied on immunoSEQ multiplex PCR, and the TCRdb table lists in-frame clones only, not all of them. Among more than 150,000 clones, approximately 84% were seen once, and the ten largest hold roughly 0.24%. Input material: PBMCs. These receptors were taken from a girl under three years old in good health and CMV-seronegative. The CDR3 runs from the conserved cysteine through the conserved F or W. D genes are given only for firm matches. Size is omitted from some rows. Given values are once, few, many or a class for expanded clones.

DNA | CDR3 | size | D | J | V
TGTGCCAGCAGCTTAGTAGCGGGGAGCTACACCTTC | CASSLVAGSYTF | - | - | TRBJ1-2 | TRBV7-9
TGCAGCGTGCTTTTGGGGGCGCTAGAGACCCAGTACTTC | CSVLLGALETQYF | - | - | TRBJ2-5 | TRBV29-1
TGTGCCTGGAGTGTACTTTTGAACACTGAAGCTTTCTTT | CAWSVLLNTEAFF | - | - | TRBJ1-1 | TRBV30
TGCAGCGTTGAAAGGGGGGGGGCTTCCTACGAGCAGTACTTC | CSVERGGASYEQYF | - | - | TRBJ2-7 | TRBV29-1
TGCAGCGTTGAAGATCAAGGCAGGCCGGCCTACGAGCAGTACTTC | CSVEDQGRPAYEQYF | - | - | TRBJ2-7 | TRBV29-1
TGTGCCTGGAGTCTAGCGGGGAACAATGAGCAGTTCTTC | CAWSLAGNNEQFF | once | TRBD2 | TRBJ2-1 | TRBV30
TGTGCCACCTCTTCCGGGACTAGCGGTAGCACAGATACGCAGTATTTT | CATSSGTSGSTDTQYF | - | TRBD2 | TRBJ2-3 | TRBV15
TGTGCCAGCAGCTTAGTTAGGACTAGCGGGAGAGTTTTGTTAAATACGCAGTATTTT | CASSLVRTSGRVLLNTQYF | - | TRBD2 | TRBJ2-3 | TRBV7-2
TGTGCCAGCAACTTCTCCCGGGAGACCCAGTACTTC | CASNFSRETQYF | - | - | TRBJ2-5 | TRBV5-6
TGTGCCAGCAGTTTATCGATGCAGGGCGGTATGGAGACCCAGTACTTC | CASSLSMQGGMETQYF | - | - | TRBJ2-5 | TRBV27
TGTTCCAGCAGCTCCCTGGGACAGCAAGAGACCCAGTACTTC | CSSSSLGQQETQYF | - | TRBD1 | TRBJ2-5 | TRBV7-9
TGTGCCAGCAGCTTTTTGGACAGAAAGAACACTGAAGCTTTCTTT | CASSFLDRKNTEAFF | - | - | TRBJ1-1 | TRBV5-6
TGTGCCAGCACCCCGGACAGGTCCGGGCTCGAGCAGTACTTC | CASTPDRSGLEQYF | - | TRBD1 | TRBJ2-7 | TRBV6-1
TGTGCCAGCAGCCATTTCACAGTCTACGAGCAGTACTTC | CASSHFTVYEQYF | - | - | TRBJ2-7 | TRBV7-2
TGTGCCAGCAGTTTATCTAGGAGCTCTGGAAACACCATATATTTT | CASSLSRSSGNTIYF | - | - | TRBJ1-3 | TRBV27
TGTGCCAGCAGGCGCGGGACGGGGTACGAGCAGTACTTC | CASRRGTGYEQYF | few | - | TRBJ2-7 | TRBV6-5
TGTGCCAGCAGTGAAGAGACAGGGCACAATCAGCCCCAGCATTTT | CASSEETGHNQPQHF | - | TRBD1 | TRBJ1-5 | TRBV6-1
TGTGCCTGGAGCGGGGTCGGGGGGGAGACCCAGTACTTC | CAWSGVGGETQYF | - | TRBD2 | TRBJ2-5 | TRBV30
TGTGCCAGCCTAGACAGGGGGACTCCTGAAGCTTTCTTT | CASLDRGTPEAFF | - | TRBD1 | TRBJ1-1 | TRBV6-1
TGTGCCAGCAGTTACACCACAGTCCCTCCTTACAATGAGCAGTTCTTC | CASSYTTVPPYNEQFF | - | - | TRBJ2-1 | TRBV6-6
TGTGCCAGCAGCAAACGGGGGGGCGGGGACACCGGGGAGCTGTTTTTT | CASSKRGGGDTGELFF | - | - | TRBJ2-2 | TRBV21-1
TGTGCCAGCTCACCACCAGCGGGGGCCAACATTCAGTACTTC | CASSPPAGANIQYF | - | TRBD2 | TRBJ2-4 | TRBV18
TGTGCCAGTAGTGTGACAGGGGGTTGGAATGAGCAGTTCTTC | CASSVTGGWNEQFF | - | TRBD1 | TRBJ2-1 | TRBV19
TGTGCCAGCAGCCAAGTTTCCCTAGCGGGCACAGATACGCAGTATTTT | CASSQVSLAGTDTQYF | - | TRBD2 | TRBJ2-3 | TRBV4-2
TGTGCCAGCAGCCGGGAGAGCTCCTACGAGCAGTACTTC | CASSRESSYEQYF | - | - | TRBJ2-7 | TRBV6-5
TGTGCCAGCAGTGTGGACAGGGCGGGGACTGAAGCTTTCTTT | CASSVDRAGTEAFF | - | TRBD1 | TRBJ1-1 | TRBV2
TGTGCCAGCAGTGAAGACCCAGCGGGGGCTCCGAGAGGGGATACGCAGTATTTT | CASSEDPAGAPRGDTQYF | - | TRBD2 | TRBJ2-3 | TRBV6-1
TGTGCCAGCAGCTCTTCCCGGGACAGGTACGAGCAGTACTTC | CASSSSRDRYEQYF | - | TRBD1 | TRBJ2-7 | TRBV7-8
TGTGCCTGGAGAGACAGGGGACCGCCGAACACCGGGGAGCTGTTTTTT | CAWRDRGPPNTGELFF | - | TRBD1 | TRBJ2-2 | TRBV30
TGTGCCAGCAGCTTTAAGCCCGGGACTGGGAACACCGGGGAGCTGTTTTTT | CASSFKPGTGNTGELFF | - | - | TRBJ2-2 | TRBV5-6
TGTGCCAGTAGTATAGATGGCAGGGGGAGCACAGATACGCAGTATTTT | CASSIDGRGSTDTQYF | - | TRBD1 | TRBJ2-3 | TRBV19
TGTGCCAGCAGCAAACCGGGACAGATAAACACCGGGGAGCTGTTTTTT | CASSKPGQINTGELFF | few | TRBD1 | TRBJ2-2 | TRBV5-5
TGTGCCAGCAGCTTCCCTCGCGTGGCAGGGGGCGTATACGAGCAGTACTTC | CASSFPRVAGGVYEQYF | - | TRBD1 | TRBJ2-7 | TRBV7-2
TGTGCCAGCAGCCCCAGCGTTTTACAAGAGACCCAGTACTTC | CASSPSVLQETQYF | few | - | TRBJ2-5 | TRBV13
TGTGCCAGCAGCTTATTGGCTAGCGCGCCCTACGAGCAGTACTTC | CASSLLASAPYEQYF | - | - | TRBJ2-7 | TRBV13
TGCGCCAGCAGCCGCGACAGGCAAGAGACCCAGTACTTC | CASSRDRQETQYF | few | - | TRBJ2-5 | TRBV5-1
TGCGCCAGCAGCCAAGAGACGGGTGGGCAGGGCGACTATGGCTACACCTTC | CASSQETGGQGDYGYTF | - | - | TRBJ1-2 | TRBV4-1
TGTGCCAGCAGTTACGACAGGGGCACGTCCTACGAGCAGTACTTC | CASSYDRGTSYEQYF | - | TRBD1 | TRBJ2-7 | TRBV6-5
TGTGCCAGTAGTATCGGGACAGGGATTTACTACGAGCAGTACTTC | CASSIGTGIYYEQYF | once | TRBD1 | TRBJ2-7 | TRBV19
TGTGCCAGCAGACGAATCCAGGGAACGGGCAATGAGCAGTTCTTC | CASRRIQGTGNEQFF | - | - | TRBJ2-1 | TRBV11-2
TGTGCCAGCGCGCGTGATGCCATCACAGATACGCAGTATTTT | CASARDAITDTQYF | - | - | TRBJ2-3 | TRBV7-9
TGTGCCAGCTCCCCCCCAAATAATTCACCCCTCCACTTT | CASSPPNNSPLHF | - | - | TRBJ1-6 | TRBV18
TGTGCCAGCAACTTGGATAGCGGGAGTATGGTAGAGACCCAGTACTTC | CASNLDSGSMVETQYF | - | TRBD2 | TRBJ2-5 | TRBV5-6
TGTGCCAGCAGTTTAAATTCCCCTAGCGGCCGAACCGGGGAGCTGTTTTTT | CASSLNSPSGRTGELFF | once | TRBD2 | TRBJ2-2 | TRBV27
TGTGCCAGCAGCCCGACAGTTAGCAATCAGCCCCAGCATTTT | CASSPTVSNQPQHF | - | - | TRBJ1-5 | TRBV7-9
TGTGCCAGCAGTGATTCGGGACAGGTGAGCAATCAGCCCCAGCATTTT | CASSDSGQVSNQPQHF | - | TRBD1 | TRBJ1-5 | TRBV25-1
TGCAGCGTTGGTTTCGGAGGGCGGGGGGAGCAGTACTTC | CSVGFGGRGEQYF | - | TRBD2 | TRBJ2-7 | TRBV29-1
TGTGCCAGCAGCTCTAATCCGGGACTAGCGGGAGAACGGTACGAGCAGTACTTC | CASSSNPGLAGERYEQYF | once | TRBD2 | TRBJ2-7 | TRBV5-8
TGTGCCAGCAGTTTTGATGGGGGGGGAATGAACACTGAAGCTTTCTTT | CASSFDGGGMNTEAFF | few | - | TRBJ1-1 | TRBV5-6
TGTGCCAGCAGCCGGGGACAGGGGAATGAGCAGTTCTTC | CASSRGQGNEQFF | - | TRBD1 | TRBJ2-1 | TRBV7-6
TGTGCCAGCAGACTAGCGGGGAGATACAATGAGCAGTTCTTC | CASRLAGRYNEQFF | - | TRBD2 | TRBJ2-1 | TRBV27
TGTGCCAGCAGCCCCTACGCAGCGGTTGGGGTTTTAGACAATCAGCCCCAGCATTTT | CASSPYAAVGVLDNQPQHF | - | - | TRBJ1-5 | TRBV7-6
TGTGCCAGCAGCTTTACTCTAGCGGTAATTTCCTACAATGAGCAGTTCTTC | CASSFTLAVISYNEQFF | once | TRBD2 | TRBJ2-1 | TRBV11-2
TGTGCCAGCAGCTTAGCTAAGTACGAGCAGTACTTC | CASSLAKYEQYF | - | - | TRBJ2-7 | TRBV11-2
TGTGCCAGCAGCTTACTGGGACAAGATAACACCGGGGAGCTGTTTTTT | CASSLLGQDNTGELFF | - | - | TRBJ2-2 | TRBV7-3
TGTGCCTGGGGACTAGCGGGCACAGATACGCAGTATTTT | CAWGLAGTDTQYF | - | TRBD2 | TRBJ2-3 | TRBV30
TGTGCCAGCCTCAAGACAGGGGCGCAAGAGACCCAGTACTTC | CASLKTGAQETQYF | once | TRBD1 | TRBJ2-5 | TRBV18